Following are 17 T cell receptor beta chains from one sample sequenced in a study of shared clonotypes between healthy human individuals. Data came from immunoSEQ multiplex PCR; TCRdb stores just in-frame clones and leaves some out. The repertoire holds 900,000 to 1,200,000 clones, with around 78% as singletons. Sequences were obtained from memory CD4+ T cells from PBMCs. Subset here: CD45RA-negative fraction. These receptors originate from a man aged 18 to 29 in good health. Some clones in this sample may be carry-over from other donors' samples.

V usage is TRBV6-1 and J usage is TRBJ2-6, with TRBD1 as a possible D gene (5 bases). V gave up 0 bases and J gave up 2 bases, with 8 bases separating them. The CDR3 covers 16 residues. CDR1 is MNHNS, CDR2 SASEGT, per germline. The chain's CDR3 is CASSEAGVAGANVLTF. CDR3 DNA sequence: TGTGCCAGCAGTGAAGCAGGGGTCGCTGGGGCCAACGTCCTGACTTTC.

The CDR3 bases are TGCGCCAGCACTACCCCCGGGATGAACACTGAAGCTTTCTTT. Protein product: CASTTPGMNTEAFF. V gene TRBV5-1 combines with J gene TRBJ1-1, with unresolved D. V was trimmed by 6 bases and J by 0 bases, leaving 12 bases between them. The CDR3 is 14 residues long. Per germline, CDR1 SGHRS and CDR2 YFSETQ.

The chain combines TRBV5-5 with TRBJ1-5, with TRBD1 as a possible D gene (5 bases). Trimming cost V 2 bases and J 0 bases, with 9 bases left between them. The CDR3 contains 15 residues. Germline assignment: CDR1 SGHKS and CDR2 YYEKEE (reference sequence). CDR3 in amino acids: CASSFGASSNQPQHF. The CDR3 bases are TGTGCCAGCAGCTTCGGGGCATCTAGCAATCAGCCCCAGCATTTT.

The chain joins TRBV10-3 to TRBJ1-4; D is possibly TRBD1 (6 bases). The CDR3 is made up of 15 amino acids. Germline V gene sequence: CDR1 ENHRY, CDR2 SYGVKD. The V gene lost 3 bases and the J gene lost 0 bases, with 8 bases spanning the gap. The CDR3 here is CAISEEGATNEKLFF. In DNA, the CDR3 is TGTGCCATCAGTGAAGAGGGGGCAACTAATGAAAAACTGTTTTTT.

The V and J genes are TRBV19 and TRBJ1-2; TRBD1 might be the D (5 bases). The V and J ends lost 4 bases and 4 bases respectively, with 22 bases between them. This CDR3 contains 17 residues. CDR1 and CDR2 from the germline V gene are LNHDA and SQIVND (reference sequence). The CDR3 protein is CASSTLYSGTEGYGYTF. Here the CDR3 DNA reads TGTGCCAGTAGTACCCTCTACTCCGGGACCGAGGGCTATGGCTACACCTTC.

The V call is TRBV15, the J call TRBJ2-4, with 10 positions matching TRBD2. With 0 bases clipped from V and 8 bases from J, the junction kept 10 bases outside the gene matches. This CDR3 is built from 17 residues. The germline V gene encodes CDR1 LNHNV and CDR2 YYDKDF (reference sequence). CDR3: CATSREASGSRGDIQYF. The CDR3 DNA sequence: TGTGCCACCAGCAGAGAGGCTAGCGGGAGCCGGGGGGACATTCAGTACTTC.

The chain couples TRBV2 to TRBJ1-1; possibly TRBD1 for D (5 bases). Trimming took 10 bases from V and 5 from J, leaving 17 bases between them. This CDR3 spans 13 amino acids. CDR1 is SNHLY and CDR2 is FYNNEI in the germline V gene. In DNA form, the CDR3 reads TGTGCCACCCCCGAGGACAAGGGAACTGAAGCTTTCTTT. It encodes CATPEDKGTEAFF. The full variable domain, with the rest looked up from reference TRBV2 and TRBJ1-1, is EPEVTQTPSHQVTQMGQEVILRCVPISNHLYFYWYRQILGQKVEFLVSFYNNEISEKSEIFDDQFSVERPDGSNFTLKIRSTKLEDSAMYFCATPEDKGTEAFFGQGTRLTVV.

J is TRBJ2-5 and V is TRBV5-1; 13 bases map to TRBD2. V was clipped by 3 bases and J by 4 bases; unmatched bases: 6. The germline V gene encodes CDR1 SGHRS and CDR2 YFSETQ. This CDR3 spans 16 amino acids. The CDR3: CASSSGLAGVSETQYF. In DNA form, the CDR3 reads TGCGCCAGCAGCTCCGGACTAGCGGGAGTATCAGAGACCCAGTACTTC. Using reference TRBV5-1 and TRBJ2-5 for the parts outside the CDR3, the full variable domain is KAGVTQTPRYLIKTRGQQVTLSCSPISGHRSVSWYQQTPGQGLQFLFEYFSETQRNKGNFPGRFSGRQFSNSRSEMNVSTLELGDSALYLCASSSGLAGVSETQYFGPGTRLLVL.

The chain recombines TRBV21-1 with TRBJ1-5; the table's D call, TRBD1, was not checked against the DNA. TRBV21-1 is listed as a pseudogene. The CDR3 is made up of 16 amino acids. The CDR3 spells CASSRSRGHLLQPQHF. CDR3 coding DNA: TGTGCCAGCAGCCGTAGCAGGGGACACCTTTTGCAGCCCCAGCATTTT.

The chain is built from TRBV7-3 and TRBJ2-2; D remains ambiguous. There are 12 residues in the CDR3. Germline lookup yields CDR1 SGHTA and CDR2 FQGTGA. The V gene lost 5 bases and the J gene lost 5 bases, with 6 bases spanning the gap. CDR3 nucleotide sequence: TGTGCCAGCAGCCGTACAACCGGGGAGCTGTTTTTT. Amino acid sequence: CASSRTTGELFF. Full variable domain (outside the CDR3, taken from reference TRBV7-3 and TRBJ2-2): GAGVSQTPSNKVTEKGKYVELRCDPISGHTALYWYRQSLGQGPEFLIYFQGTGAADDSGLPNDRFFAVRPEGSVSTLKIQRTERGDSAVYLCASSRTTGELFFGEGSRLTVL.

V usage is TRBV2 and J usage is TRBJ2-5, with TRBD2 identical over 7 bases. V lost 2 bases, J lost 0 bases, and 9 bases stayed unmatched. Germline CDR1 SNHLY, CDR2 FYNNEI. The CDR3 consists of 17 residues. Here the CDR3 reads CASSELREAGYQETQYF. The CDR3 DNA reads TGTGCCAGCAGTGAACTCCGGGAGGCAGGGTACCAAGAGACCCAGTACTTC.

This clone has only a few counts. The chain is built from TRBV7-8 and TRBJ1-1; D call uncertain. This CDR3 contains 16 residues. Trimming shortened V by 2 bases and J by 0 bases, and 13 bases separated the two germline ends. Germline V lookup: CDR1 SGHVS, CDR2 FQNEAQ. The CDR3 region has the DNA TGTGCCAGCAGCTTATTCGGATCCGGGCTGAACACTGAAGCTTTCTTT. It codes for CASSLFGSGLNTEAFF.

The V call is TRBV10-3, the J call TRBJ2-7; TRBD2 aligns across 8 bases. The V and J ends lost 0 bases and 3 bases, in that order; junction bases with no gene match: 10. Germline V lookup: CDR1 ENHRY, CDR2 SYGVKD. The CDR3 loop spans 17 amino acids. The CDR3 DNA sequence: TGTGCCATCAGTGAGTCGGGCACCAGCGGGAGTTACTACGAGCAGTACTTC. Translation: CAISESGTSGSYYEQYF.

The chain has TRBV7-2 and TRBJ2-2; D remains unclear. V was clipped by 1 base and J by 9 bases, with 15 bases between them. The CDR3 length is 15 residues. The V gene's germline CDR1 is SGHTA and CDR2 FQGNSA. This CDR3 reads CASSLVFLGPRELFF. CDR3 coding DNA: TGTGCCAGCAGCTTAGTTTTTCTAGGGCCGAGGGAGCTGTTTTTT. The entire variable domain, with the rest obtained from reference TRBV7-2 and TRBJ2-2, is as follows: GAGVSQSPSNKVTEKGKDVELRCDPISGHTALYWYRQSLGQGLEFLIYFQGNSAPDKSGLPSDRFSAERTGGSVSTLTIQRTQQEDSAVYLCASSLVFLGPRELFFGEGSRLTVL.

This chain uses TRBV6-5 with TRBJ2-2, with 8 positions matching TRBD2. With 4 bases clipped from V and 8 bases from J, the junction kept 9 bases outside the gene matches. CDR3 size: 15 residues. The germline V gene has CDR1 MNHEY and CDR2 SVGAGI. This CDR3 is CASSSTSAGGGELFF. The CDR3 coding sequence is TGTGCCAGCAGTTCTACTTCGGCGGGAGGAGGGGAGCTGTTTTTT.

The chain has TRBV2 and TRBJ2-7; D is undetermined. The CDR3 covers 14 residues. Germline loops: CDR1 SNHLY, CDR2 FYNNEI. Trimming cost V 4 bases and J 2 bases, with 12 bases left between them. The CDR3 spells CASSVGQRAYEQYF. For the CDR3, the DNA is TGTGCCAGCAGTGTGGGTCAAAGAGCCTACGAGCAGTACTTC. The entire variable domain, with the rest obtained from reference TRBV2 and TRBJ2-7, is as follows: EPEVTQTPSHQVTQMGQEVILRCVPISNHLYFYWYRQILGQKVEFLVSFYNNEISEKSEIFDDQFSVERPDGSNFTLKIRSTKLEDSAMYFCASSVGQRAYEQYFGPGTRLTVT.

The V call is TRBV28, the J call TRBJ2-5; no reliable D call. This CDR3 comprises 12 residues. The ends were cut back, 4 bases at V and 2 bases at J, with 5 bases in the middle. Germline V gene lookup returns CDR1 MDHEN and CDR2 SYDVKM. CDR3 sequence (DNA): TGTGCCAGCAGTTCCCAACAAGAGACCCAGTACTTC. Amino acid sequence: CASSSQQETQYF.